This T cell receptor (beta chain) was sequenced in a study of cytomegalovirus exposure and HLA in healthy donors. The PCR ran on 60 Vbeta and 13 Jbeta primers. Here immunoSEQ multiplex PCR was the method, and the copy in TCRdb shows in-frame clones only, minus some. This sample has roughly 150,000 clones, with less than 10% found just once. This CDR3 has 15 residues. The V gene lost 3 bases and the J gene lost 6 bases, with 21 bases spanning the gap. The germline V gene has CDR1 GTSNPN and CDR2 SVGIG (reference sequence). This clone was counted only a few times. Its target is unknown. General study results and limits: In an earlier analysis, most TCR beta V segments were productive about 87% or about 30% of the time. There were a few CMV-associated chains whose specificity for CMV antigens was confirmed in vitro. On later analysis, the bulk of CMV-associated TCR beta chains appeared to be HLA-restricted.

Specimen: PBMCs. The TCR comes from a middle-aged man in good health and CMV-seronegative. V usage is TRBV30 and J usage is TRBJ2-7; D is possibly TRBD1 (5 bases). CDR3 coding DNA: TGTGCCTGGAGCGGTGGCAGGGTATCCTCCCGCGAGCAGTACTTC. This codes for CAWSGGRVSSREQYF.